What follows is one T cell receptor (beta chain) and its context. Method: immunoSEQ multiplex PCR; TCRdb's copy keeps in-frame clones and lacks some. The sample lists roughly 330,000 clones, around 86% occurring once. The data are from a study of blood T cell repertoires in COVID-19. V lost 3 bases and J lost 5; bases outside the gene matches: 6. Germline CDR1 is MGHRA and CDR2 is YSYEKL. This CDR3 has 15 residues. The source material was peripheral blood. The sequence came from a woman between 50 and 59 years old with acute or convalescent COVID-19. The rearrangement links TRBV4-1 to TRBJ2-2; 7 nucleotides align to TRBD1. The CDR3 sequence is CASSQTDRETGELFF. CDR3 sequence (DNA): TGCGCCAGCAGCCAGACAGACAGGGAAACCGGGGAGCTGTTTTTT.